This T cell receptor (beta chain) was obtained from a study of post-analysis software for immune sequencing data. This CDR3 spans 16 amino acids. CDR1 is LGHNA and CDR2 is YSLEER in the germline V gene. V was pared by 0 bases and J by 4 bases, with 13 bases between. Unique molecular identifiers were carried by the TCR beta cDNA libraries. TCRdb independently ran MiXCR on the PCR reads; one entry per CDR3 protein. The data show roughly 430,000 distinct CDR3 sequences, with less than 40% seen just once and 7.6% held by the top ten. Remarks on this clonotype: Antigen: not known.

General study points: The normalized Chao1 diversity of multiple sclerosis patients was significantly lower than that of controls. Elevated frequency relative to controls characterized roughly 5 TRBV segments in patients, TRBV5-6, TRBV5-1 and TRBV20-1 among them.

The rearrangement uses TRBV4-3 and TRBJ1-5; D perhaps matches TRBD1 (5 bases). The receptor comes from a girl aged 2 to 9 with multiple sclerosis. Sequenced input: blood. CDR3 loop: CASSQDTGGINQPQHF. As DNA, the CDR3 is TGCGCCAGCAGCCAAGATACGGGGGGGATTAATCAGCCCCAGCATTTT.